The next 6 T cell receptor beta chains were all read from a single sample in a study of early T cells in non-severe SARS-CoV-2 infection. TCRdb re-analysed the 5' RACE reads in MiXCR, keeping a single row per CDR3 protein. This sample has about 92,000 distinct CDR3 sequences; around 14% occur once, and the top ten carry roughly 6.4%. Sequenced sample: whole blood. The receptors were sampled from an adult who was a healthcare worker with PCR-confirmed SARS-CoV-2 infection or an uninfected control (not recorded which).

This clonotype was observed at least ten times. The chain links TRBV15 to TRBJ2-7; D gene unclear. V lost 5 bases and J 3 bases, leaving 14 bases between the germline ends. Germline V gene sequence: CDR1 LNHNV, CDR2 YYDKDF (reference sequence). There are 14 residues in the CDR3. CDR3 sequence: CATSFEVFVYEQYF. The CDR3 nucleotides read TGTGCCACCAGCTTCGAGGTCTTTGTCTACGAGCAGTACTTC.

The chain joins TRBV6-5 to TRBJ2-7; TRBD2 agrees at 11 bases. Germline V gives CDR1 MNHEY, CDR2 SVGAGI. The V segment lost 6 bases and the J segment 5 bases; nucleotides outside the gene matches: 9. This CDR3 is built from 15 residues. The CDR3 here is CASSPRPTSGNEQYF. The DNA of the CDR3 is TGTGCCAGCAGCCCCCGACCGACTAGCGGGAACGAGCAGTACTTC.

This chain connects TRBV15 to TRBJ2-2; 10 bases agree with TRBD2. CDR1 LNHNV and CDR2 YYDKDF come from the germline V gene (reference sequence). This CDR3 is built from 17 residues. With 5 bases clipped from V and 3 bases from J, the junction kept 9 bases outside the gene matches. The CDR3 is CATSSGTSEYHTGELFF. CDR3 nucleotide sequence: TGTGCCACCAGCTCCGGGACTAGCGAGTACCACACCGGGGAGCTGTTTTTT.

The V call is TRBV12-3 or TRBV12-4, the J call TRBJ2-1, with 9 nucleotides matching TRBD2. This CDR3 has 14 amino acids. V lost 7 bases, J lost 4 bases, and 5 bases stayed unmatched. CDR3 loop: CASILGLAYNEQFF. CDR3 DNA: TGTGCCAGCATCTTGGGACTAGCTTACAATGAGCAGTTCTTC.

The V call is TRBV24-1, the J call TRBJ1-5, with a possible D match to TRBD1 (6 bases). The CDR3 loop spans 15 amino acids. V lost 11 bases and J lost 2, with 18 bases in between. The germline CDR1 and CDR2 sequences are KGHDR and SFDVKD. In DNA, the CDR3 is TGTGCCAGCGGACAGTCACCTAGAGGCAATCAGCCCCAGCATTTT. It translates to CASGQSPRGNQPQHF.

The chain uses TRBV6-5 and TRBJ1-1; D call uncertain. Between the trimmed V and J ends, which lost 0 bases and 4 bases, there was a span of 6 bases. Looked up from germline, CDR1 is MNHEY and CDR2 is SVGAGI. The CDR3 totals 13 residues. CDR3 sequence reads: CASSYSGLTEAFF. The CDR3 coding sequence is TGTGCCAGCAGTTACTCCGGCCTCACTGAAGCTTTCTTT.